Reported below is one T cell receptor (beta chain). The data derive from a study of blood T cell repertoires in COVID-19. Study context: Samples came from the United States, Italy and Spain, spanning acute and convalescent COVID-19. The analysed material was cDNA or gDNA that came from T cells, B-cell-depleted T cells, or PBMCs.

The CDR3 loop spans 15 amino acids. V lost 7 bases and J lost 2, with 19 bases in between. Germline V gives CDR1 GTSNPN, CDR2 SVGIG (reference sequence). In the study's own analysis: For nucleated cells, counts were estimated from reference gene primer amplification. Only in-frame clones appear in the TCRdb table, and some are missing; sequencing was by immunoSEQ multiplex PCR. V, J and clone size derive from that table, while D and trimming were established from the DNA sequence. Of about 60,000 clones listed, 83% are singletons. The specimen sequenced was peripheral blood. The chain employs TRBV30 and TRBJ2-3, with D perhaps TRBD2 (8 bases). This sequence originates from a man between 45 and 60 years old with COVID-19, enrolled during active disease. CDR3 sequence reads: CAYNPGGGHTDTQYF. CDR3 nucleotide sequence: TGTGCCTATAATCCGGGAGGGGGCCACACAGATACGCAGTATTTT.